These 8 T cell receptor beta chains originate from one sample sequenced in a study of cytotoxic CD8 clonotypes in ibrutinib-treated CLL. The data were produced by immunoSEQ multiplex PCR, yet TCRdb's version contains in-frame clones alone and is incomplete. This sample carries about 300,000 clones, around 66% of them seen once, and the ten largest clones take roughly 6%. Sequences were derived from PBMCs, sampled after 36 months of ibrutinib treatment. Receptors were obtained from a human donor with chronic lymphocytic leukemia.

The V call is TRBV5-8, the J call TRBJ1-2; maybe TRBD1 (5 bases). Between the trimmed V and J ends, which lost 0 bases and 7 bases, there was a span of 16 bases. Germline lookup yields CDR1 SGHTS and CDR2 YDEGEE. CDR3 length: 15 amino acids. CDR3 loop: CASSLGTGPWGGYTF. The CDR3 DNA sequence: TGTGCCAGCAGCTTGGGGACGGGACCCTGGGGTGGCTACACCTTC.

The rearrangement joins TRBV2 to TRBJ2-7, with D maybe TRBD1 (5 bases). Germline V CDR1 and CDR2: SNHLY, FYNNEI. This CDR3 contains 12 residues. V was shortened by 8 bases and J by 3 bases, with 11 bases between the two germline ends. This CDR3 is CASGHEIYEQYF. In DNA form, the CDR3 reads TGTGCCAGCGGACACGAGATCTACGAGCAGTACTTC.

The V gene is TRBV29-1, the J gene TRBJ2-6; 9 bases line up with TRBD2. The J segment lost 1 base and the V segment lost 4 bases, leaving 5 bases of the junction unmatched. The length of the CDR3 is 16 residues. Germline CDR1 SQVTM, CDR2 ANQGSEA. Here the CDR3 DNA reads TGCAGCGTTGGGGTAGCGGGAGAGTCTGGGGCCAACGTCCTGACTTTC. This gives the protein CSVGVAGESGANVLTF.

This chain connects TRBV5-1 to TRBJ2-6, with unresolved D. CDR1 is SGHRS and CDR2 is YFSETQ in the germline V gene. Trimming left V 1 base short and J 4 bases short, with 12 bases between. The CDR3 loop spans 16 amino acids. The CDR3 sequence is CASSLRLGFGANVLTF. The CDR3 nucleotides read TGCGCCAGCAGCTTGCGCCTAGGGTTCGGGGCCAACGTCCTGACTTTC.

This clone turned up a few times. The chain has TRBV19 and TRBJ1-4; D is unresolved. CDR1 and CDR2 from the germline V gene are LNHDA and SQIVND (reference sequence). The CDR3 spans 14 residues. V gave up 3 bases and J gave up 2 bases, with 7 bases separating them. The CDR3 here is CASSIRPTNEKLFF. DNA of the CDR3: TGTGCCAGTAGTATCAGGCCTACTAATGAAAAACTGTTTTTT.

The chain couples TRBV29-1 to TRBJ2-1, with TRBD2 matching 15 bases. The CDR3 loop spans 14 amino acids. Germline V CDR1 and CDR2: SQVTM, ANQGSEA. Unmatched junction bases numbered 3, after V lost 8 bases and J lost 4 bases. The CDR3 DNA reads TGCAGCTCCGGACTAGCGGGGGGGTACAATGAGCAGTTCTTC. Protein: CSSGLAGGYNEQFF.

The chain couples TRBV1 to TRBJ2-3; TRBD2 reflects the table's D call only, with no check against the DNA. TRBV1 is a pseudogene. The CDR3 has 15 residues. CDR3 region: CTSRLAGGCTDTQYF. The CDR3 nucleotides read TGCACCAGCAGACTAGCGGGGGGCTGCACAGATACGCAGTATTTT.

This clone was observed a few times. The sample carries other DNA sequences with the same CDR3. V and J are TRBV5-4 and TRBJ2-7; D is undetermined. There are 12 residues in the CDR3. Germline V gene sequence: CDR1 SGHNT, CDR2 YYREEE (reference sequence). Trimming took off 0 bases at V and 4 bases at J, with 5 bases between the two ends. The CDR3 nucleotides read TGTGCCAGCAGCTTGGATGGGTACGAGCAGTACTTC. Its protein is CASSLDGYEQYF.